This is a list of T cell receptor beta chains from one sample in a study of T cell responses to AZD1222 COVID-19 vaccine. Profiled with immunoSEQ multiplex PCR; TCRdb holds only in-frame clones, not every one. This table has some 190,000 clones, 80% to 90% appearing once. This specimen consisted of peripheral blood, obtained on day 0 of AZD1222 vaccination. Every receptor here comes from an adult in good health. The CDR3 runs from the conserved cysteine through the conserved F or W.

TRBV7-3	TRBJ2-2	CASSLGAYGRGYYEAAGELFF
TRBV30	TRBJ1-1	CAWERGVNTEAFF
TRBV5-4	TRBJ1-4	CASSSFGGQGGEKLFF
TRBV6-1	TRBJ2-7	CASSAHRGRGEYEQYF
TRBV5-1	TRBJ2-1	CASSFLATDVYNEQFF
TRBV19	TRBJ2-2	CASSIAPTNTGELFF
TRBV19	TRBJ1-1	CASSAEMNTEAFF
TRBV18	TRBJ1-4	CASSPQLAGAGEKLFF
TRBV11-3	TRBJ1-4	CASSLESDQGSKAGQISEKLFF
TRBV7-2	TRBJ1-1	CASTSVAGGTEAFF
TRBV3-1/TRBV3-2	TRBJ1-4	CASSQGLPNEKLFF
TRBV5-6	TRBJ2-1	CASSSPGRWVNEQFF
TRBV7-3	TRBJ2-7	CASSTDGTRSYEQYF
TRBV30	TRBJ1-6	CAWSGGPGSPLHF
TRBV7-6	TRBJ1-5	CASSLGGTQPQHF
TRBV18	TRBJ1-4	CASSSGQSEKLFF
TRBV7-9	TRBJ1-5	CASSLTGRNQPQHF
TRBV11-2	TRBJ1-2	CASSQTAGFYTF
TRBV5-4	TRBJ2-5	CASSLVGGRETQYF
TRBV5-4	TRBJ2-5	CASSPGLAGAQETQYF
TRBV5-4	TRBJ1-2	CASSIQGPEYYGYTF
TRBV6-5	TRBJ1-3	CATPRQGKGNTIYF
TRBV10-3	TRBJ1-5	CAIGGTGGNQPQHF